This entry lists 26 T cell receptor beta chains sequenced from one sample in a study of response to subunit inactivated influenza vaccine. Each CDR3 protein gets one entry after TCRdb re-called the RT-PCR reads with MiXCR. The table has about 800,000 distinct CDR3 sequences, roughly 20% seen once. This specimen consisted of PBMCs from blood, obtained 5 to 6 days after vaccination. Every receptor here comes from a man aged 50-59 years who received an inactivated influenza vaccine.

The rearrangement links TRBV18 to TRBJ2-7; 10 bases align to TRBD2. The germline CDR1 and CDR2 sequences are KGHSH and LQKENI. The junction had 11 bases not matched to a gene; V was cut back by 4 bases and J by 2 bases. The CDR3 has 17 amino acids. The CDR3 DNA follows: TGTGCCAGCTCACACAATGCCGGGACTAGCGTAGCCTACGAGCAGTACTTC. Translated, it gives CASSHNAGTSVAYEQYF.

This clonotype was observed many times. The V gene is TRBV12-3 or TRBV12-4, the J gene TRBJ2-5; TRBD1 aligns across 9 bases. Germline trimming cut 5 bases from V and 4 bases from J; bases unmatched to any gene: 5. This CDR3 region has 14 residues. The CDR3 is CASSPTGGLETQYF. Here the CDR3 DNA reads TGTGCCAGCAGTCCAACAGGGGGCCTAGAGACCCAGTACTTC.

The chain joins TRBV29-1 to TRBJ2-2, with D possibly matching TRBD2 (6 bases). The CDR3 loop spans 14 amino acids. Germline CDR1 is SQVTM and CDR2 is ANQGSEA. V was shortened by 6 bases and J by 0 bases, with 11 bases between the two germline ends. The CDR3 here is CSVAGGTNTGELFF. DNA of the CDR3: TGCAGCGTGGCCGGCGGGACGAACACCGGGGAGCTGTTTTTT.

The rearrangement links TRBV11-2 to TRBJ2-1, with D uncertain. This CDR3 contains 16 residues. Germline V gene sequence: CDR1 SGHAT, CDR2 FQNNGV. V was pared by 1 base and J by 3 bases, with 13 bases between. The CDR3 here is CASSLASPSFYNEQFF. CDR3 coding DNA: TGTGCCAGCAGCTTAGCCTCTCCCAGTTTCTACAATGAGCAGTTCTTC.

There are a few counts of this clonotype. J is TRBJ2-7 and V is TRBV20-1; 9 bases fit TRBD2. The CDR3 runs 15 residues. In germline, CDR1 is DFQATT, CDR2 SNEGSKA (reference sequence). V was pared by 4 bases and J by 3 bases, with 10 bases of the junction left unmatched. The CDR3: CSAKGLAGLGYEQYF. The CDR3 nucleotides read TGCAGTGCTAAGGGGCTAGCGGGGCTCGGCTACGAGCAGTACTTC.

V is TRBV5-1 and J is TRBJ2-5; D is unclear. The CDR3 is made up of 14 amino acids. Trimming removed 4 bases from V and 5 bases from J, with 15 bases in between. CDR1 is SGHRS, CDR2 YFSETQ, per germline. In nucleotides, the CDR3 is TGCGCCAGCAGCCTAGGACGTCTGAGGGAGACCCAGTACTTC. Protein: CASSLGRLRETQYF. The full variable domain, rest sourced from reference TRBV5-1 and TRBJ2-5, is KAGVTQTPRYLIKTRGQQVTLSCSPISGHRSVSWYQQTPGQGLQFLFEYFSETQRNKGNFPGRFSGRQFSNSRSEMNVSTLELGDSALYLCASSLGRLRETQYFGPGTRLLVL.

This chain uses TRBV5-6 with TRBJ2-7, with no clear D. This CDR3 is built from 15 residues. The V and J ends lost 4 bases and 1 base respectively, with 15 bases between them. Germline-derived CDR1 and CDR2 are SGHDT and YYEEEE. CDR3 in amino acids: CASSGTESPSYEQYF. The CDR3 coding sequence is TGTGCCAGCAGCGGCACAGAAAGCCCTTCCTACGAGCAGTACTTC.

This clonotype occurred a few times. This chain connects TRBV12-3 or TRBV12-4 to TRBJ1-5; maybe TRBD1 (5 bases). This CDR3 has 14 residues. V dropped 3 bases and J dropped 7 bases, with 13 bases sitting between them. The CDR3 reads CASSLGGVGQPQHF. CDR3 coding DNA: TGTGCCAGCAGTTTGGGAGGGGTCGGGCAGCCCCAGCATTTT.

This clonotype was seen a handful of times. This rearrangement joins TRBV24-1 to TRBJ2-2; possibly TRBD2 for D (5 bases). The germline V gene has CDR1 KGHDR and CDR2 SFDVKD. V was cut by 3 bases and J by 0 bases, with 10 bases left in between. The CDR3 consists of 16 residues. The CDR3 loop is CATSDSRGANTGELFF. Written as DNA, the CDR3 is TGTGCCACCAGTGATAGTCGGGGAGCGAACACCGGGGAGCTGTTTTTT.

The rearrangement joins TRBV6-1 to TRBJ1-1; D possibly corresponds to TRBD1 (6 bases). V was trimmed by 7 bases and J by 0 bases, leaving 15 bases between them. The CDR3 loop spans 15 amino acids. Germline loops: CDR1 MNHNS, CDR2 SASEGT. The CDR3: CASTLQGHLNTEAFF. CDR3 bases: TGTGCCAGCACCCTTCAGGGGCACCTGAACACTGAAGCTTTCTTT.

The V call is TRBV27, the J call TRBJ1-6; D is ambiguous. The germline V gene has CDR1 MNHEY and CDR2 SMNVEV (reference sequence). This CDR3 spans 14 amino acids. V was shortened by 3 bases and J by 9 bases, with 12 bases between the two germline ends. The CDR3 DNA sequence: TGTGCCAGCAGTTTTCGGGAGTCTAGTTCACCCCTCCACTTT. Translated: CASSFRESSSPLHF.

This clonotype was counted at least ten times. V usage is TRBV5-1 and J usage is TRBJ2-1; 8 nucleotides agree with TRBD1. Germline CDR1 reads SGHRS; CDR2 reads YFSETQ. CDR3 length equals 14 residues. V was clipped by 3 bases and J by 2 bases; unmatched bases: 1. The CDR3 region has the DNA TGCGCCAGCAGCTCGACAGGGGCCTACAATGAGCAGTTCTTC. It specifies CASSSTGAYNEQFF.

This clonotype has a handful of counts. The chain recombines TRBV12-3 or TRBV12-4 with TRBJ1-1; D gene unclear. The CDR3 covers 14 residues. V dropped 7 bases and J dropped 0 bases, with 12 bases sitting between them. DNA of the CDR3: TGTGCCAGCACCCTTGGAGAAGTGAACACTGAAGCTTTCTTT. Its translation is CASTLGEVNTEAFF.

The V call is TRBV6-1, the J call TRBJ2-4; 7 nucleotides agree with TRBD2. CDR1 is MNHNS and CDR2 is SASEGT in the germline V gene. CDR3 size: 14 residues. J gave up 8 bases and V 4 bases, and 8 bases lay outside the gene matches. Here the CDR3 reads CASSAGGLKYIQYF. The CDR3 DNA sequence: TGTGCCAGCAGTGCCGGGGGGTTGAAGTACATTCAGTACTTC.

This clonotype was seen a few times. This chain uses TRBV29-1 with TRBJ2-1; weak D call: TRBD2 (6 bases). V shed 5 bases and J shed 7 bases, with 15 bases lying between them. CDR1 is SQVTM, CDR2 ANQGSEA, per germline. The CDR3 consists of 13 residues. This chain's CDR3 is CSVRTTPRNEQFF. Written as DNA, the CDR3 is TGCAGCGTTCGGACTACACCTAGGAATGAGCAGTTCTTC.

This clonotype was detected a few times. CDR3 sequence reads: CSAPEVLGEKLFF. DNA for the CDR3: TGCAGTGCTCCCGAGGTGTTGGGTGAAAAACTGTTTTTT. The chain couples TRBV20-1 to TRBJ1-4, with D unresolved. CDR3 length: 13 residues. V shed 5 bases and J shed 7 bases, with 14 bases lying between them. CDR1 is DFQATT and CDR2 is SNEGSKA in the germline V gene (reference sequence).

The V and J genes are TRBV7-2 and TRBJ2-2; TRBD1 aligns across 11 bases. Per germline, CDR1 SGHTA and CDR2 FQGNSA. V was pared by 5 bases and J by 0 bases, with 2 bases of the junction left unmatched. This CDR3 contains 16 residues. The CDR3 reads CASSMGQGANTGELFF. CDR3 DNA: TGTGCCAGCAGCATGGGACAGGGGGCGAACACCGGGGAGCTGTTTTTT. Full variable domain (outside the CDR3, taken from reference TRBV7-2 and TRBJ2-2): GAGVSQSPSNKVTEKGKDVELRCDPISGHTALYWYRQSLGQGLEFLIYFQGNSAPDKSGLPSDRFSAERTGGSVSTLTIQRTQQEDSAVYLCASSMGQGANTGELFFGEGSRLTVL.

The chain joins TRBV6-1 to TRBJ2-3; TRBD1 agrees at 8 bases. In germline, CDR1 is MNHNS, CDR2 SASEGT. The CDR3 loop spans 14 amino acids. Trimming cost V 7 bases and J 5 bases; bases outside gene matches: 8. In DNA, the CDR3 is TGTGCCAGCACCCGGGACAGGAAAATAGATACGCAGTATTTT. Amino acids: CASTRDRKIDTQYF.

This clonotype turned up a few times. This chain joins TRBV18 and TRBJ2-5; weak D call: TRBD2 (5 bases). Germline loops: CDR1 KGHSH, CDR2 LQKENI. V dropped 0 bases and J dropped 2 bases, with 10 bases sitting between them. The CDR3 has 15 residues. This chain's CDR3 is CASSPPARRQETQYF. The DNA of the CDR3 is TGTGCCAGCTCACCACCGGCGCGGAGGCAAGAGACCCAGTACTTC. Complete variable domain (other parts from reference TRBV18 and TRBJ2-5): NAGVMQNPRHLVRRRGQEARLRCSPMKGHSHVYWYRQLPEEGLKFMVYLQKENIIDESGMPKERFSAEFPKEGPSILRIQQVVRGDSAAYFCASSPPARRQETQYFGPGTRLLVL.

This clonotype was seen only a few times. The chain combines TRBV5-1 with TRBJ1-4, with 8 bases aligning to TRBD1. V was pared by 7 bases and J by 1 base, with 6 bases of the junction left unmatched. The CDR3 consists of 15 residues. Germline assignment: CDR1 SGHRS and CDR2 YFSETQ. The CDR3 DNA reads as TGCGCCAGCCGACAGGGGTATGGAACTAATGAAAAACTGTTTTTT. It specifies CASRQGYGTNEKLFF.

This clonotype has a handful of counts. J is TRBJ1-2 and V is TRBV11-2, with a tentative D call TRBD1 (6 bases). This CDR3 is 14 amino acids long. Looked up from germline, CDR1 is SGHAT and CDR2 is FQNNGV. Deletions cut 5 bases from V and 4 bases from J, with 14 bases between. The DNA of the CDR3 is TGTGCCAGCAGCCCCGACCGGGACACCTATGGCTACACCTTC. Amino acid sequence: CASSPDRDTYGYTF.

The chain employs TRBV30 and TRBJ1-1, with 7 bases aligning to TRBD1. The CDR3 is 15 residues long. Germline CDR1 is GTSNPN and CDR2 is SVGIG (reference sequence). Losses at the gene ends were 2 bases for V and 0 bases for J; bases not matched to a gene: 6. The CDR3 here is CAWSQTDRMNTEAFF. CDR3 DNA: TGTGCCTGGAGTCAAACGGACAGGATGAACACTGAAGCTTTCTTT.

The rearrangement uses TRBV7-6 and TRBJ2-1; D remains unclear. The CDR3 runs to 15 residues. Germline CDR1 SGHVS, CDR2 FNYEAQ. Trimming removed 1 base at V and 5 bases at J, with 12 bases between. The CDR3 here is CASSLGGSLDNEQFF. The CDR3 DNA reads TGTGCCAGCAGCTTAGGCGGTTCCTTGGACAATGAGCAGTTCTTC.

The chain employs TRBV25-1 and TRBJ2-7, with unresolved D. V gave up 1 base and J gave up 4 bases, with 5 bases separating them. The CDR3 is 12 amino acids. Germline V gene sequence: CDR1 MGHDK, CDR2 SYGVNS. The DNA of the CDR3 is TGTGCCAGCAGTGAATTCATTTACGAGCAGTACTTC. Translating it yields CASSEFIYEQYF.

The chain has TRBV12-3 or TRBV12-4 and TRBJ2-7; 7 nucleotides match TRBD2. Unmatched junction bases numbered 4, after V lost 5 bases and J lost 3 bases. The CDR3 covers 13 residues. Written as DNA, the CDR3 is TGTGCCAGCAGTACGGGGGGTGGCTACGAGCAGTACTTC. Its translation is CASSTGGGYEQYF.

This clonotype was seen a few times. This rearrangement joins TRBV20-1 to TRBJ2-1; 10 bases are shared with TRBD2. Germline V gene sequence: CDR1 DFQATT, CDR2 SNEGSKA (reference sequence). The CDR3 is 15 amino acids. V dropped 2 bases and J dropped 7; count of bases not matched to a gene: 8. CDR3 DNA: TGCAGTGCTAGACCTAGCGGGAGAGTTTGGAATGAGCAGTTCTTC. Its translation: CSARPSGRVWNEQFF.